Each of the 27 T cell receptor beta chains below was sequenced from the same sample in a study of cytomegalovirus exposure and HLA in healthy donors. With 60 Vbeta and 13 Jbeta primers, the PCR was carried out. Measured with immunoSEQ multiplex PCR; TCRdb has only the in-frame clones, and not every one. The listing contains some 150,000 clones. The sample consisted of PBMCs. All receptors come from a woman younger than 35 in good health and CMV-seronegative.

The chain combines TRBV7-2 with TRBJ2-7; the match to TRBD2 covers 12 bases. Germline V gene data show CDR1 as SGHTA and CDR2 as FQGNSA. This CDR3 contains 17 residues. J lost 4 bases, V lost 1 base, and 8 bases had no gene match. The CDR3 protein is CASSLVPPSGRGYEQYV. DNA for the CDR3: TGTGCCAGCAGCTTAGTCCCGCCTAGCGGGAGGGGATACGAGCAGTACGTC.

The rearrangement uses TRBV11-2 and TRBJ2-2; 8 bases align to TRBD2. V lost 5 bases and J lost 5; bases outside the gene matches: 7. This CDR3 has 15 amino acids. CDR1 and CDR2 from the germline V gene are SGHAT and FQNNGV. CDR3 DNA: TGTGCCAGCAGCCCGGGGGGGAGTTTAACCGGGGAGCTGTTTTTT. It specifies CASSPGGSLTGELFF.

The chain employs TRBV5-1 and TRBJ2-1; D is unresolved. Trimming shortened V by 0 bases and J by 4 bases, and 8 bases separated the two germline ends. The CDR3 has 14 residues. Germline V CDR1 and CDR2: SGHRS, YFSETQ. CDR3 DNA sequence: TGCGCCAGCAGCTTGGAACAGATATACAATGAGCAGTTCTTC. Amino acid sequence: CASSLEQIYNEQFF. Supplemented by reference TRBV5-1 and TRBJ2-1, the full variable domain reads KAGVTQTPRYLIKTRGQQVTLSCSPISGHRSVSWYQQTPGQGLQFLFEYFSETQRNKGNFPGRFSGRQFSNSRSEMNVSTLELGDSALYLCASSLEQIYNEQFFGPGTRLTVL.

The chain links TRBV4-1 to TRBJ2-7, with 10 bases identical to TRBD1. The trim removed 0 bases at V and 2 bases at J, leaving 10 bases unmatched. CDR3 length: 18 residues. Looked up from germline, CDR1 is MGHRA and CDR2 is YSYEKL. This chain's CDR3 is CASSQDLTGTGAPYEQYV. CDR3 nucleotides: TGCGCCAGCAGCCAAGATCTGACCGGGACAGGGGCTCCCTACGAGCAGTACGTC.

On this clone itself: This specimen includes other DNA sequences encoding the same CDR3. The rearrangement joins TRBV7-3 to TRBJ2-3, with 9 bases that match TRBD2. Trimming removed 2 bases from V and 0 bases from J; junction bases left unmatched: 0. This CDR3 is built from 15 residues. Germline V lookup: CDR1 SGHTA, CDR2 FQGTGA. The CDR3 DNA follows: TGTGCCAGCAGCTTACTAGCGGGAAGCACAGATACGCAGTATTTT. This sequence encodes CASSLLAGSTDTQYF. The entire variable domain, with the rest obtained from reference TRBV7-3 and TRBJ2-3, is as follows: GAGVSQTPSNKVTEKGKYVELRCDPISGHTALYWYRQSLGQGPEFLIYFQGTGAADDSGLPNDRFFAVRPEGSVSTLKIQRTERGDSAVYLCASSLLAGSTDTQYFGPGTRLTVL.

The CDR3 region is CASSGPMNTEAFF. CDR3 bases: TGTGCCAGCAGTGGCCCCATGAACACTGAAGCTTTCTTT. The chain couples TRBV6-5 to TRBJ1-1; D gene unclear. V lost 5 bases to trimming and J lost 0 bases, with 7 bases between them. CDR3 length: 13 residues. Germline lookup yields CDR1 MNHEY and CDR2 SVGAGI.

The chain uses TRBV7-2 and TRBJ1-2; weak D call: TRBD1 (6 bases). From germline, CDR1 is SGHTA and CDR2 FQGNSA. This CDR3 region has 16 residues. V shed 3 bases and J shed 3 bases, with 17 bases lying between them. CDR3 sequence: CASSFSPGQYDYGYTF. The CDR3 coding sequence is TGTGCCAGCAGCTTCTCCCCCGGACAGTATGACTATGGCTACACCTTC.

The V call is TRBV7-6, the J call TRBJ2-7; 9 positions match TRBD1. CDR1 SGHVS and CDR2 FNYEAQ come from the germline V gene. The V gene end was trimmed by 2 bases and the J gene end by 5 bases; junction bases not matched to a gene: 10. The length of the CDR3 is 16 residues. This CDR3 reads CASSLPPGTGLNEQYF. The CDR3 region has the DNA TGTGCCAGCAGCTTACCCCCAGGGACAGGGTTGAACGAGCAGTACTTC.

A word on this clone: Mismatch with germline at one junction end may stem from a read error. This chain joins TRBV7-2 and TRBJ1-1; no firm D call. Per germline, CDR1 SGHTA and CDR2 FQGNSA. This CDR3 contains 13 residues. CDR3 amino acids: CAGSWEGNTEAFF. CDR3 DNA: TGTGCCGGCAGCTGGGAGGGAAACACTGAAGCTTTCTTT.

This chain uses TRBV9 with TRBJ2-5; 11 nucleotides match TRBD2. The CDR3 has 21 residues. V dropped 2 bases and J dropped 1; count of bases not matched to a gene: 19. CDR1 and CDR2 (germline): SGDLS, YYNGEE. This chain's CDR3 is CASSVAGAGRGTSGVQETQYF. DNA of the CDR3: TGTGCCAGCAGCGTCGCGGGGGCAGGGAGAGGGACTAGCGGAGTCCAAGAGACCCAGTACTTC.

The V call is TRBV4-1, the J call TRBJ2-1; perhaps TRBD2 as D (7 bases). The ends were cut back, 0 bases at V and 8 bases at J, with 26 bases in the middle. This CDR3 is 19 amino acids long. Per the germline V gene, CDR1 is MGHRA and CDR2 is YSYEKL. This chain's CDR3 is CASSQEPPRRGGDLYEQFF. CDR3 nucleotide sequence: TGCGCCAGCAGCCAAGAGCCGCCACGCAGGGGAGGGGACCTCTATGAGCAGTTCTTC.

The CDR3: CASSDGGGTDTQYF. The DNA of the CDR3 is TGTGCCAGCAGTGACGGGGGAGGAACAGATACGCAGTATTTT. The chain recombines TRBV6-4 with TRBJ2-3; a weak D match, TRBD2 (6 bases). Germline-derived CDR1 and CDR2 are MRHNA and SNTAGT. The CDR3 length is 14 residues. V lost 2 bases, J lost 3 bases, and 9 bases lay in between.

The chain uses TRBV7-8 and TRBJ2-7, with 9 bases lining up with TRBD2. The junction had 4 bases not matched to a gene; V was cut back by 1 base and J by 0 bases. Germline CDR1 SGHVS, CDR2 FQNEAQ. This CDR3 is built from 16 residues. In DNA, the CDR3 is TGTGCCAGCAGCTTAGGAGCTAGCGGGGTCTCCTACGAGCAGTACTTC. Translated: CASSLGASGVSYEQYF.

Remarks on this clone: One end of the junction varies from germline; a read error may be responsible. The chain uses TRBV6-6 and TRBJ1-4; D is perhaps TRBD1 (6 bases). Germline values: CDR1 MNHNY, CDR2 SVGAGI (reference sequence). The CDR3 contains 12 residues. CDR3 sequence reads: CASSNNPTGLTF. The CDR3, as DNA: TGTGCCAGCAGTAACAACCCAACAGGGTTGACTTTT.

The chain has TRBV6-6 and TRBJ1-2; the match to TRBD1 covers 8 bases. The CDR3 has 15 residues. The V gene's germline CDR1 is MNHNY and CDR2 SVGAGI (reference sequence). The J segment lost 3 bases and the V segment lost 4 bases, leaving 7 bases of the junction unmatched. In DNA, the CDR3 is TGTGCCAGCAGTTTACAGGGGGGGCCTGACTATGGCTACACCTTC. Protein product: CASSLQGGPDYGYTF.

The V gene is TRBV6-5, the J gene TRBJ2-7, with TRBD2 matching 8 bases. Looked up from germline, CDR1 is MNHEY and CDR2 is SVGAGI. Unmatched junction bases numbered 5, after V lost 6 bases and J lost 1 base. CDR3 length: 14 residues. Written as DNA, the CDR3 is TGTGCCAGCAGCCGAGCGGGAGATTCCTACGAGCAGTACTTC. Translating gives CASSRAGDSYEQYF.

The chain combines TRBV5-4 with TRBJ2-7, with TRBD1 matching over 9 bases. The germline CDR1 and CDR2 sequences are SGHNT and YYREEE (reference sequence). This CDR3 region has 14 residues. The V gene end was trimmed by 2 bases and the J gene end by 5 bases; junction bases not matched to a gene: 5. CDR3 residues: CASSFDRGVDEQYV. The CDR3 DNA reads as TGTGCCAGCAGCTTTGACAGGGGGGTTGACGAGCAGTACGTC.

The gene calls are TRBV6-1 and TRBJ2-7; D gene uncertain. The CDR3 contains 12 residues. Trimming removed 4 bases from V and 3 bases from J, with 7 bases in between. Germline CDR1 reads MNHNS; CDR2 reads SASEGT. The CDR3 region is CASSVDFYEQYV. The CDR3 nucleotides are TGTGCCAGCAGTGTCGACTTCTACGAGCAGTACGTC.

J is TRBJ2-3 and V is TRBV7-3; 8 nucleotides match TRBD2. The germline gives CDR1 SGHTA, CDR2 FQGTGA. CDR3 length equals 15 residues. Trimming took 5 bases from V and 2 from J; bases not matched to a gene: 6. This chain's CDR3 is CASSPRLASTDTQYF. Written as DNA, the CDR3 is TGTGCCAGCAGCCCCCGACTAGCGTCCACAGATACGCAGTATTTT.

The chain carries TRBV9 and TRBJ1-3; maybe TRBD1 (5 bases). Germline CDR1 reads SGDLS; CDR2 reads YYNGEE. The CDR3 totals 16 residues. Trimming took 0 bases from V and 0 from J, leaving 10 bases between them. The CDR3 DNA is TGTGCCAGCAGCGTAGTTGCGGACAACTCTGGAAACACCATATATTTT. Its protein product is CASSVVADNSGNTIYF.

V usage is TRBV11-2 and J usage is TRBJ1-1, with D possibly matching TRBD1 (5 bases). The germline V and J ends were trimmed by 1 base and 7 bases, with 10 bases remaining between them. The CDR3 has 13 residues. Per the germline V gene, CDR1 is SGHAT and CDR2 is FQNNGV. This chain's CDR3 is CASSLGTHSEAFF. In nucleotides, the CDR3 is TGTGCCAGCAGCTTAGGGACACACAGTGAAGCTTTCTTT.

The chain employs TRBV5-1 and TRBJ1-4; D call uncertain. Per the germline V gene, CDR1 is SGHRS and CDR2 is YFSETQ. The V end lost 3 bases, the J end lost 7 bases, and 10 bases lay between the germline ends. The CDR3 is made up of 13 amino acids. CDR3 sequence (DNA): TGCGCCAGCAGCTCCTTCGGAGGTGAAAAACTGTTTTTT. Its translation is CASSSFGGEKLFF.

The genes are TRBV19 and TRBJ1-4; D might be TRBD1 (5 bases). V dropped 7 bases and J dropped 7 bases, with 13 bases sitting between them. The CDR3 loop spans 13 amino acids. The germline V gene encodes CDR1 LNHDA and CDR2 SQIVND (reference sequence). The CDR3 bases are TGTGCCAGTACGAATCAGGGTTTTGAAAAACTGTTTTTT. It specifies CASTNQGFEKLFF.

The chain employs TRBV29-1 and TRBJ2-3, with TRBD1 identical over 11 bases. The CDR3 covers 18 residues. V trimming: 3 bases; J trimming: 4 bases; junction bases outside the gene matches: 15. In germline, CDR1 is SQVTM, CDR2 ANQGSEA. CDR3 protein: CSVDGTGGHQSRADTQYF. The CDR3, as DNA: TGCAGCGTTGATGGGACAGGGGGACACCAGTCCCGGGCAGATACGCAGTATTTT.

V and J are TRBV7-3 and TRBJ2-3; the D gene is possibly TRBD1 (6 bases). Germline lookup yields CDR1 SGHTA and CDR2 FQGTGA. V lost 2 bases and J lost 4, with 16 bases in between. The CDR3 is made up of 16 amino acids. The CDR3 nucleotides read TGTGCCAGCAGCTTATCGACAGGTCCTCGGTCAGATACGCAGTATTTT. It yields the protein CASSLSTGPRSDTQYF.

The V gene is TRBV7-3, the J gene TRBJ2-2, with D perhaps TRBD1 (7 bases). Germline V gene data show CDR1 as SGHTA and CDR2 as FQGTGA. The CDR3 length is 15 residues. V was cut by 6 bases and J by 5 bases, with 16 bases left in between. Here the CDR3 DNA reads TGTGCCAGCAGTGGATCTCAGGGGGGAACCGGGGAGCTGTTTTTT. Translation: CASSGSQGGTGELFF.

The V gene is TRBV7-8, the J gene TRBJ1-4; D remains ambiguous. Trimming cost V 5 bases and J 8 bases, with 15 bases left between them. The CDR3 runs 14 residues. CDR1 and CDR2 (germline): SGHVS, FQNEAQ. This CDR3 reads CASSRMFPGEKLFF. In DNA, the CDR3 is TGTGCCAGCAGCCGCATGTTCCCCGGGGAAAAACTGTTTTTT.